This paragraph covers one TCR beta chain sequence. The target antigen is unknown. Read sequence stops 3 residues before the CDR3 end, and the germline J gene provides the missing end. The sample is drawn from a study of T cells in women clearing cervical HPV infection. Study summary: With HLA typing for only a few women, HLA confounding remains possible.

V lost 3 bases to trimming and J lost 2 bases, with 7 bases between them. In germline, CDR1 is SGHDN, CDR2 FVKESK. This CDR3 is 13 amino acids long. Whole-study results and caveats: Richness differences could reflect unmeasured T-cell content per sample. Repertoire richness, not evenness, was significantly elevated in CIN3+ cases versus controls.

Method: immunoSEQ multiplex PCR; TCRdb's copy keeps in-frame clones and lacks some. The repertoire shows 45,000 to 55,000 clones; the top ten hold about 0.94%. The sequencing sample was made of blood buffy coat. V usage is TRBV14 and J usage is TRBJ1-2, with D tentatively TRBD1 (6 bases). The receptor's source is a woman between 18 and 70 years old with a cervical HPV16 infection that either progressed to CIN3+ or cleared (not recorded which). The CDR3 loop reads CASSQDRNYGYTF. CDR3 DNA (partial): TGTGCCAGCAGCCAGGACAGAAACTATGGC. The complete variable domain, with remaining parts taken from reference TRBV14 and TRBJ1-2, reads EAGVTQFPSHSVIEKGQTVTLRCDPISGHDNLYWYRRVMGKEIKFLLHFVKESKQDESGMPNNRFLAERTGGTYSTLKVQPAELEDSGVYFCASSQDRNYGYTFGSGTRLTVV.